The 8 T cell receptor beta chains below all came from one sample that was sequenced in a study of blood T cell repertoires in COVID-19. Some clones are missing from TCRdb's copy, which holds only in-frame ones; the method was immunoSEQ multiplex PCR. Of 260,000 or so clones listed, nearly 90% are singletons. Sequenced material: peripheral blood. The receptors shown here come from a human donor in a cohort sampled during active COVID-19.

The chain is built from TRBV6-5 and TRBJ1-1; 10 bases match TRBD1. Losses at the gene ends were 5 bases for V and 7 bases for J; bases not matched to a gene: 10. The CDR3 covers 15 residues. Germline lookup yields CDR1 MNHEY and CDR2 SVGAGI. The CDR3 DNA follows: TGTGCCAGCAGTAAAAAACCGGGACAGGGGATTGAAGCTTTCTTT. It codes for CASSKKPGQGIEAFF.

The rearrangement uses TRBV4-3 and TRBJ2-5, with 8 bases aligning to TRBD1. Losses at the gene ends were 4 bases for V and 0 bases for J; bases not matched to a gene: 13. The CDR3 is made up of 18 amino acids. CDR1 and CDR2 from the germline V gene are LGHNA and YSLEER. The CDR3 DNA is TGCGCCAGCAGCCCCAATCGGGACAGGTTCGAGTACCAAGAGACCCAGTACTTC. It encodes CASSPNRDRFEYQETQYF.

This clone was observed a single time. V and J are TRBV2 and TRBJ1-2; D gene uncertain. The V gene lost 2 bases and the J gene lost 4 bases, with 5 bases spanning the gap. The CDR3 has 12 amino acids. Germline-derived CDR1 and CDR2 are SNHLY and FYNNEI. As DNA, the CDR3 is TGTGCCAGCAGTGAAAACAGCTATGGCTACACCTTC. Protein: CASSENSYGYTF.

Written as DNA, the CDR3 is TGTGCCAGCAGCTTGGGGTCTCCTAGCGACAATGAGCAGTTCTTC. Translated, it gives CASSLGSPSDNEQFF. This sequence joins TRBV5-4 and TRBJ2-1; tentative D call: TRBD2 (6 bases). Germline loops: CDR1 SGHNT, CDR2 YYREEE (reference sequence). CDR3 length equals 15 residues. Trimming took 0 bases from V and 5 from J, leaving 12 bases between them.

The CDR3 DNA sequence: TGTGCCAGCAGCGTTTCACATTCAGGGGCCTACACTGAAGCTTTCTTT. Translation gives CASSVSHSGAYTEAFF. This sequence joins TRBV9 and TRBJ1-1; D may be TRBD1 (6 bases). Germline V gene data show CDR1 as SGDLS and CDR2 as YYNGEE. The CDR3 covers 16 residues. The V end was cut by 2 bases, the J end by 3 bases, with 17 bases between. The entire variable domain, with the rest obtained from reference TRBV9 and TRBJ1-1, is as follows: DSGVTQTPKHLITATGQRVTLRCSPRSGDLSVYWYQQSLDQGLQFLIQYYNGEERAKGNILERFSAQQFPDLHSELNLSSLELGDSALYFCASSVSHSGAYTEAFFGQGTRLTVV.

This sequence joins TRBV7-9 and TRBJ1-1; 7 nucleotides line up with TRBD1. CDR1 is SEHNR and CDR2 is FQNEAQ in the germline V gene (reference sequence). This CDR3 contains 16 residues. V gave up 5 bases and J gave up 1 base; unmatched junction bases: 10. CDR3 amino acids: CASSPLVDRENTEAFF. The CDR3 nucleotides are TGTGCCAGCAGCCCCCTGGTCGACAGGGAGAACACTGAAGCTTTCTTT. The full variable domain, with the rest looked up from reference TRBV7-9 and TRBJ1-1, is DTGVSQNPRHKITKRGQNVTFRCDPISEHNRLYWYRQTLGQGPEFLTYFQNEAQLEKSRLLSDRFSAERPKGSFSTLEIQRTEQGDSAMYLCASSPLVDRENTEAFFGQGTRLTVV.

Notes on this clone: A read error may account for a junction end that differs from germline. Here the CDR3 reads CASSLDRQGDYEQYF. In DNA form, the CDR3 reads TGTGCCAGCAGCCTAGATAGACAGGGAGATTACGAGCAGTACTTC. The chain uses TRBV11-2 and TRBJ2-7, with 7 bases that match TRBD1. CDR1 and CDR2 (germline): SGHAT, FQNNGV. The CDR3 covers 15 residues.

The rearrangement uses TRBV18 and TRBJ2-1, with D tentatively TRBD1 (6 bases). The V gene lost 3 bases and the J gene lost 0 bases, with 18 bases spanning the gap. This CDR3 comprises 18 residues. Germline lookup yields CDR1 KGHSH and CDR2 LQKENI. CDR3 sequence reads: CASSPTFTGSSSYNEQFF. DNA of the CDR3: TGTGCCAGCTCACCTACATTTACAGGGAGTTCCTCCTACAATGAGCAGTTCTTC.